The rows below give T cell receptor beta chains drawn from one sample of a study of beta chain features in type 1 diabetes. The assay was immunoSEQ multiplex PCR, and TCRdb's table has in-frame clones only and misses some. The sample holds more than 85,000 clones; approximately 39% are singletons and the top ten take about 0.07%. Specimen: stem cell memory CD4+ T cells from blood. Receptor source: a young woman in good health. Both conserved end residues are part of each CDR3. A D gene is named only where the DNA matches it firmly. Some rows mark clone size as missing; the rest say once, few, many or name a class of expanded clone.

v_call	d_call	j_call	clone_size	cdr3_aa
TRBV19	.	TRBJ1-2	.	CASSIARDYGYTF
TRBV6-5	.	TRBJ2-7	.	CASARVQGKYEQYF
TRBV29-1	TRBD2	TRBJ2-7	few	CSVLPGLAGNEQYF
TRBV5-1	TRBD1	TRBJ2-3	few	CASSLGQGLTDTQYF
TRBV5-8	.	TRBJ1-1	.	CASSLRSPGRAEAFF
TRBV7-9	.	TRBJ2-7	.	CASSQTGTNEQYF
TRBV10-3	.	TRBJ2-1	few	CAISESGASSYNEQFF
TRBV10-3	.	TRBJ2-1	.	CAIRGGYNEQFF
TRBV6-6	.	TRBJ2-1	few	CASSGGPPYNEQFF
TRBV5-1	.	TRBJ2-5	.	CASRRTEETQYF
TRBV18	.	TRBJ2-2	few	CASSDFRGTGELFF
TRBV28	.	TRBJ1-5	.	CASRLPQGYGNQPQHF
TRBV6-1	TRBD1	TRBJ1-1	.	CASIHRGPNTEAFF
TRBV28	TRBD1	TRBJ2-7	.	CASRGSYRGLIGSEYF
TRBV11-3	TRBD2	TRBJ2-3	.	CASSSGRLAGGTDTQYF
TRBV7-3	.	TRBJ2-2	few	CASSSLFRGSSTGELFF
TRBV5-1	.	TRBJ2-3	.	CASSRIEAGPTDTQYF